The 17 T cell receptor beta chains presented below share a single source sample, sequenced in a study of shared clonotypes between healthy human individuals. TCRdb's copy holds only in-frame clones and misses some; the assay was immunoSEQ multiplex PCR. The top ten clones hold 0.6% to 0.7% of a sample with 950,000 to 1,100,000 clones, approximately 78% of them seen once. Sequenced: memory CD4+ T cells from PBMCs. Subset here: CD45RA-negative fraction. The source of these receptors is a man younger than 35 in good health. Some clones in this sample may be carry-over from other donors' samples.

The CDR3 sequence: CASSTRSTGGTEAFF. CDR3 coding DNA: TGTGCCAGTAGTACAAGATCTACGGGAGGGACTGAAGCTTTCTTT. This chain connects TRBV19 to TRBJ1-1; no clear D gene. The CDR3 totals 15 residues. Germline V gives CDR1 LNHDA, CDR2 SQIVND (reference sequence). Trimming removed 4 bases at V and 5 bases at J, with 17 bases between.

This chain connects TRBV2 to TRBJ1-3; D possibly corresponds to TRBD1 (5 bases). Germline V gene data show CDR1 as SNHLY and CDR2 as FYNNEI. Trimming left V 3 bases short and J 0 bases short, with 9 bases between. The CDR3 runs to 15 residues. The CDR3 region is CASSEGHLSGNTIYF. The CDR3 bases are TGTGCCAGCAGTGAGGGGCATCTCTCTGGAAACACCATATATTTT.

The chain employs TRBV5-8 and TRBJ1-1; D may be TRBD1 (5 bases). Germline V gene lookup returns CDR1 SGHTS and CDR2 YDEGEE. This CDR3 spans 15 amino acids. V lost 4 bases to trimming and J lost 1 base, with 14 bases between them. CDR3 sequence reads: CASSAYGTRNTEAFF. CDR3 in DNA: TGTGCCAGCAGCGCCTATGGGACCCGGAACACTGAAGCTTTCTTT.

The chain joins TRBV28 to TRBJ1-5; 8 positions agree with TRBD1. CDR1 is MDHEN, CDR2 SYDVKM, per germline. This CDR3 spans 20 amino acids. V lost 11 bases to trimming and J lost 2 bases; unmatched junction nucleotides: 26. CDR3 region: CAGYDVFSGTGGMGNQPQHF. The CDR3 DNA reads TGTGCCGGCTACGATGTATTCTCCGGCACAGGGGGGATGGGCAATCAGCCCCAGCATTTT.

The gene calls are TRBV5-1 and TRBJ1-1, with 8 bases that match TRBD1. J was trimmed by 12 bases and V by 0 bases; bases with no gene match: 7. CDR1 and CDR2 (germline): SGHRS, YFSETQ. CDR3 length equals 13 residues. The CDR3 region has the DNA TGCGCCAGCAGCTTGGACTGGACAGGGAAGACTTTCTTT. Its translation: CASSLDWTGKTFF.

This rearrangement joins TRBV5-1 to TRBJ1-4; D unclear. The V end was cut by 0 bases, the J end by 7 bases, with 10 bases between. Germline V CDR1 and CDR2: SGHRS, YFSETQ. The CDR3 runs to 14 residues. This CDR3 is CASSLERQSEKLFF. The CDR3, as DNA: TGCGCCAGCAGCTTGGAAAGGCAGTCTGAAAAACTGTTTTTT.

The gene calls are TRBV7-2 and TRBJ1-1; D gene ambiguous. Trimming took off 1 base at V and 1 base at J, with 10 bases between the two ends. Germline V gene lookup returns CDR1 SGHTA and CDR2 FQGNSA. The CDR3 loop spans 15 amino acids. The CDR3 reads CASSLGLVGNTEAFF. As DNA, the CDR3 is TGTGCCAGCAGCTTAGGGTTAGTCGGGAACACTGAAGCTTTCTTT. Based on the CDR3 plus reference TRBV7-2 and TRBJ1-1, the full variable domain is GAGVSQSPSNKVTEKGKDVELRCDPISGHTALYWYRQSLGQGLEFLIYFQGNSAPDKSGLPSDRFSAERTGGSVSTLTIQRTQQEDSAVYLCASSLGLVGNTEAFFGQGTRLTVV.

This chain connects TRBV5-4 to TRBJ2-3, with 9 bases that match TRBD2. The CDR3 spans 15 residues. Germline V gives CDR1 SGHNT, CDR2 YYREEE (reference sequence). J lost 6 bases, V lost 0 bases, and 5 bases had no gene match. The CDR3 DNA reads as TGTGCCAGCAGCTTGGGACTAGCGGCTAGCGATACGCAGTATTTT. Residues: CASSLGLAASDTQYF.

This chain links TRBV15 with TRBJ2-2; TRBD1 matches at 7 bases. The V and J ends lost 4 bases and 5 bases, in that order; junction bases with no gene match: 10. The CDR3 runs 16 residues. CDR1 LNHNV and CDR2 YYDKDF come from the germline V gene (reference sequence). For the CDR3, the DNA is TGTGCCACCAGCAACGGACAGGACGACGGGACCGGGGAGCTGTTTTTT. This translates into CATSNGQDDGTGELFF.

This chain joins TRBV5-1 and TRBJ1-1, with D possibly matching TRBD1 (5 bases). Germline loops: CDR1 SGHRS, CDR2 YFSETQ. The germline V and J ends were trimmed by 7 bases and 2 bases, with 21 bases remaining between them. The CDR3 has 16 amino acids. CDR3 sequence (DNA): TGCGCCAGCGCACGAGCCTGGGACGGACTAAACACTGAAGCTTTCTTT. Translated, it gives CASARAWDGLNTEAFF.

The V call is TRBV7-8, the J call TRBJ1-1; D gene uncertain. V was shortened by 1 base and J by 0 bases, with 9 bases between the two germline ends. Germline V gives CDR1 SGHVS, CDR2 FQNEAQ. The CDR3 has 15 amino acids. The CDR3, as DNA: TGTGCCAGCAGCTTAGAAGTCAGGATGAACACTGAAGCTTTCTTT. Translation gives CASSLEVRMNTEAFF.

The rearrangement joins TRBV5-4 to TRBJ1-4; a weak D match, TRBD1 (5 bases). Trimming removed 0 bases at V and 5 bases at J, with 14 bases between. From germline, CDR1 is SGHNT and CDR2 YYREEE (reference sequence). This CDR3 is 16 amino acids long. CDR3 loop: CASSLASGAQNEKLFF. For the CDR3, the DNA is TGTGCCAGCAGCTTGGCCTCTGGGGCGCAGAATGAAAAACTGTTTTTT.

The chain recombines TRBV5-4 with TRBJ2-3, with D perhaps matching TRBD2 (6 bases). The CDR3 sequence is 13 residues long. V gave up 4 bases and J gave up 4 bases, with 10 bases separating them. Germline V gene sequence: CDR1 SGHNT, CDR2 YYREEE (reference sequence). CDR3: CASSTWEADTQYF. DNA of the CDR3: TGTGCCAGCAGCACCTGGGAGGCAGATACGCAGTATTTT.

The rearrangement uses TRBV10-3 and TRBJ2-2; 10 bases are shared with TRBD2. V gave up 2 bases and J gave up 3 bases; unmatched junction bases: 9. Germline V gene lookup returns CDR1 ENHRY and CDR2 SYGVKD. This CDR3 is built from 18 residues. CDR3 bases: TGTGCCATCAGTGAGCGGACTAGCGGAGAGAAGGACACCGGGGAGCTGTTTTTT. It codes for CAISERTSGEKDTGELFF.

The chain uses TRBV5-1 and TRBJ2-2; D unclear. The CDR3 contains 13 residues. V lost 0 bases and J 6 bases, leaving 6 bases between the germline ends. Germline CDR1 and CDR2: SGHRS and YFSETQ. The CDR3, as DNA: TGCGCCAGCAGCTTGGGGGCTCCCGGGGAGCTGTTTTTT. Protein: CASSLGAPGELFF.

This chain connects TRBV7-8 to TRBJ2-1; 7 bases fit TRBD1. This CDR3 contains 14 residues. V shed 5 bases and J 6 bases; nucleotides not matched to a gene: 7. Germline CDR1 is SGHVS and CDR2 is FQNEAQ. CDR3 region: CASSVSGQSNEQFF. CDR3 nucleotide sequence: TGTGCCAGCAGCGTTTCGGGACAGTCCAATGAGCAGTTCTTC.

The chain links TRBV28 to TRBJ1-5, with 7 bases matching TRBD1. Germline-derived CDR1 and CDR2 are MDHEN and SYDVKM. This CDR3 has 15 amino acids. V lost 6 bases to trimming and J lost 6 bases; unmatched junction nucleotides: 11. This CDR3 reads CASSDHTGAGQPQHF. DNA of the CDR3: TGTGCCAGCAGCGATCATACAGGGGCTGGTCAGCCCCAGCATTTT.